A single sample gave rise to the 5 T cell receptor beta chains below, sequenced in a study of shared clonotypes between healthy human individuals (dated by TCRdb to 2018 to 2021). The library was prepared using the immunoSEQ multiplex PCR assay. The table comes from immuneACCESS by way of TCRdb, which keeps in-frame sequences with V and J called. Part of the clones is missing from these tables; in studies checked, under half for an unresolved V gene and the rest for unknown reasons. Across this sample there are around 180,000 clones, with about 93% seen only once. 0.067% of the sample rests with the top ten. Sequences were obtained from naive CD4+ T cells sorted from blood. This specimen's cell subset or site label, per the study, means: CD45RA+ positively selected. These receptors were collected from a woman under 40 in good health.

V and J are TRBV6-1 and TRBJ1-2; possible D gene TRBD1, 6 bases. CDR3 length equals 14 residues. Germline V gives CDR1 MNHNS, CDR2 SASEGT. The V end was cut by 5 bases, the J end by 5 bases, with 15 bases between. The chain's CDR3 is CASSLRGVLYGYTF. In nucleotides, the CDR3 is TGTGCCAGCAGTTTGAGGGGGGTCTTATATGGCTACACCTTC.

The chain uses TRBV6-1 and TRBJ2-7, with 8 bases lining up with TRBD1. Germline V lookup: CDR1 MNHNS, CDR2 SASEGT. V shed 1 base, J shed 2 bases, and the junction held 4 bases outside the gene matches. This CDR3 spans 15 amino acids. The CDR3 DNA reads TGTGCCAGCAGTGAAGGGGGGACAGGTACCTACGAGCAGTACTTC. Residues: CASSEGGTGTYEQYF.

V is TRBV19 and J is TRBJ1-5, with 12 bases matching TRBD1. Germline values: CDR1 LNHDA, CDR2 SQIVND (reference sequence). V was pared by 6 bases and J by 5 bases, with 5 bases of the junction left unmatched. The CDR3 totals 15 residues. The CDR3 DNA reads as TGTGCCAGTAGACCGGGACAGGGGGCGGATCAGCCCCAGCATTTT. Protein: CASRPGQGADQPQHF.

This clone was recorded a few times. V and J are TRBV2 and TRBJ1-5; D unclear. The germline CDR1 and CDR2 sequences are SNHLY and FYNNEI. With 5 bases removed from V and 0 bases from J, the gap between germline ends came to 14 bases. The CDR3 has 16 residues. The CDR3 DNA follows: TGTGCCAGCAGTTCAGACCGATTCACTAGCAATCAGCCCCAGCATTTT. As protein: CASSSDRFTSNQPQHF.

The chain employs TRBV4-2 and TRBJ1-3, with TRBD1 matching over 8 bases. V shed 0 bases, J shed 0 bases, and the junction held 4 bases outside the gene matches. The CDR3 extends over 17 amino acids. The germline CDR1 and CDR2 sequences are LGHNA and YNFKEQ. The CDR3 DNA follows: TGTGCCAGCAGCCAAGAGTTGACAGGGGCCTCTGGAAACACCATATATTTT. It encodes CASSQELTGASGNTIYF.